This entry describes one T cell receptor (beta chain). What it binds is not known. The data are from a study of cytomegalovirus exposure and HLA in healthy donors. Whole-study context: It was reported in a later analysis that the 90 to 150 validation repertoires used the same platform as the roughly 640 first-cohort repertoires.

The donors were part of the validation cohort, which consisted of 120 subjects and was separate from the first cohort of about 670 subjects. Study-wide results and limits: Among TCR beta chains, those listed as cytomegalovirus-associated numbered about 160.

V lost 5 bases and J lost 7, with 12 bases in between. The CDR3 length is 12 residues. In germline, CDR1 is MDHEN, CDR2 SYDVKM. Sequencing was performed with immunoSEQ multiplex PCR; in TCRdb, only in-frame clones are kept and a portion is missing. The data show around 69,000 clones, roughly 95% seen once. The clonotype was recovered from a woman aged 18-29 years in good health and CMV-seropositive. The sample comprised PBMCs. The V call is TRBV28, the J call TRBJ2-7; D is unclear. Here the CDR3 reads CASSPAPVEQYF. CDR3 DNA: TGTGCCAGCAGTCCCGCCCCAGTAGAGCAGTACTTC.